This TCR beta chain was captured in a study of shared clonotypes between healthy human individuals. Data came from immunoSEQ multiplex PCR; TCRdb stores just in-frame clones and leaves some out. The sample carries 1.4 million to 1.5 million clones, approximately 97% recorded once. V was clipped by 6 bases and J by 2 bases, with 4 bases between them. CDR1 and CDR2 (germline): MDHEN, SYDVKM. The CDR3 is 12 residues long. The specimen was naive CD4+ T cells sorted from blood. Documented subset: CD45RA+ positively selected. This chain links TRBV28 with TRBJ2-2; D gene unclear. The TCR sequence derives from a man between 25 and 39 years old in good health. For the CDR3, the DNA is TGTGCCAGCAGCGGAAACACCGGGGAGCTGTTTTTT. It specifies CASSGNTGELFF.